The present T cell receptor beta chain was sequenced within a study of T cells in Graves' hyperthyroidism and ophthalmopathy (dated 2019 in TCRdb). Describing the broader study: Peripheral blood was collected at initial diagnosis, before any treatment. TCR V-J signatures able to tell the groups apart were searched for in a discovery cohort of 100 patients, of whom more than 40 had Graves' ophthalmopathy and about 55 had stable Graves' hyperthyroidism. Thyroid tissue and blood T-cell repertoires from several Graves' hyperthyroidism patients were also compared in the study. The paper describes TCR Vbeta CDR3 sequencing of 120 to 150 peripheral blood samples, made up of roughly 45 ophthalmopathy patients, 70 to 75 hyperthyroidism patients and 17 progressor patients. Once sampling was done, hyperthyroidism patients were given methimazole at a starting dose of 30 mg daily, whereas ophthalmopathy patients were given high-dose intravenous methylprednisolone. The 100 discovery patients were divided at random into training and test sets in a 7:3 ratio. Prospective prediction of ophthalmopathy was tested in an independent validation cohort of 18 to 20 hyperthyroidism patients and some 17 patients who later progressed to ophthalmopathy. Findings and caveats that apply to the study as a whole: Most expanded thyroid clonotypes (frequency above 0.001) were also detected in blood, suggesting blood repertoires may reflect thyroid immune responses. Sample size was not statistically predetermined, and investigators were not blinded to group allocation. In validation, the model predicted progression to ophthalmopathy a median of roughly six months before onset, with about 71% sensitivity and just under 75% specificity. In cross-validation, a model built on a 13 V-J signature told ophthalmopathy apart from stable hyperthyroidism with over 85% sensitivity and approximately 84% specificity, and in testing the same model reached 80%/75%.

Amplification of TCR beta CDR3 regions was carried out from RNA transcripts. The TCR CDR3 was subjected to a first round of RT-PCR using the HTBI primer set and the Qiagen OneStep RT-PCR kit. Libraries were constructed in a second round of multiplex PCR, after which size selection and purification were performed. The libraries were sequenced on an Illumina HiSeq2000 using paired-end 100 bp reads. Per the authors' processing: Raw data were processed with SOAPnuke, discarding reads with adapters, uncalled bases, mean Phred below 15, or no exact constant-primer or identifier match. High-quality paired reads were merged using COPE v1.2.5, and each unique nucleotide sequence was defined as a clonotype. Clonotypes were aligned to IMGT TRBV, TRBD and TRBJ reference segments using MiTCR v1.1. Only V-J combinations with frequency above 0.0001, covering roughly 99% of repertoires, were analysed. The TCS score was defined as the ratio of F50 (clonal expansion) to E x V (chaos), calculated using BLOSUM62-based TCRdist between CDR3 peptides within each V-J. Welch's t-statistics and random forest reduced 450 to 600 V-J features to 10 to 15, which were used in a naive Bayes classifier (R e1071). TCRdb itself trimmed the public reads at Q25 with fastp, ran MiXCR and retained productive beta chains. Entries that share a CDR3 protein sequence are merged under the most common genes and DNA. The authors' filters were not applied to this entry. In this sample the table shows some 570,000 distinct CDR3 sequences, over 15% of which occur a single time. The ten most abundant clones make up roughly 18% of the sample.

This clonotype was seen repeatedly, ten times or more. Its antigen specificity is not known. Base qualities are missing; no much larger clone stands one base away. In the ophthalmopathy patients, disease was moderately to severely active, with a Clinical Activity Score of 3 or more, a NOSPECS grade of 4 or more, and a duration of less than 3 months. Any patient with an uncontrolled infection, another autoimmune disease, pregnancy or lactation was excluded. Clinical symptoms, serum thyroxine and TRAb, thyroid ultrasound, and orbital computed tomography formed the basis for the diagnoses. Ficoll-Paque density gradient centrifugation was used to isolate PBMCs from approximately 10 ml of fresh peripheral blood. Total RNA was extracted with Trizol reagent, and quality was checked on an Agilent 2100 Bioanalyzer. From a lookup of the germline V gene, CDR1 and CDR2 are MNHEY and SVGEGT. The CDR3 covers 15 residues, taking in both the cysteine and the phenylalanine. The DNA shown is the 45-base CDR3, in frame from base 1. Germline trimming amounts to 6 bases on V and 5 bases on J, with 7 as the count of junction bases outside the gene matches.

The V and J segments used are TRBV6-2 or TRBV6-3 and TRBJ2-5; 12 junctional bases match TRBD2. Sequencing input: blood. This TCR was sampled from a woman aged 18-29 years with Graves' ophthalmopathy. The CDR3: CASRPSGRAWETQYF. The DNA sequence reads TGTGCCAGCAGGCCTAGCGGGAGGGCCTGGGAGACCCAGTACTTC.